The T cell receptor (beta chain) under discussion was sequenced for a study of blood T cell repertoires in COVID-19. In the authors' methods: The assay estimated nucleated cells by amplifying reference gene primers. Repertoires were generated with immunoSEQ multiplex PCR, while TCRdb's copy carries only in-frame clones and drops some. The DNA was the basis for D and trimming; V, J and clone size are from that table. The repertoire consists of around 82,000 clones, with about 91% occurring once and the leading ten covering around 12%. The CDR3 has 16 residues. Trimming removed 1 base from V and 6 bases from J; junction bases left unmatched: 13. Germline assignment: CDR1 SGHRS and CDR2 YFSETQ.

The source is a man in his 70s with active or convalescent COVID-19. The V and J genes are TRBV5-1 and TRBJ2-7, with 7 bases matching TRBD1. Material for sequencing was peripheral blood. CDR3 DNA: TGCGCCAGCAGCTTGTTGCCGAACAGGGGCTCGGGCGAGCAGTACTTC. This translates into CASSLLPNRGSGEQYF. Variable domain in full (rest from reference TRBV5-1 and TRBJ2-7): KAGVTQTPRYLIKTRGQQVTLSCSPISGHRSVSWYQQTPGQGLQFLFEYFSETQRNKGNFPGRFSGRQFSNSRSEMNVSTLELGDSALYLCASSLLPNRGSGEQYFGPGTRLTVT.